Presented here are 3 T cell receptor beta chains from one specimen sequenced in a study of blood T cell repertoires in COVID-19. TCRdb's table, derived via immunoSEQ multiplex PCR, lists solely in-frame clones and lacks some. The repertoire holds almost 400,000 clones, 85% to 90% seen once, with about 1.8% in the top ten. Sequencing used PBMCs or T cells enriched from blood (not recorded which). These receptors were obtained from a woman aged 25 to 39 who had recovered from COVID-19.

The chain links TRBV12-3 or TRBV12-4 to TRBJ1-4; 7 bases map to TRBD1. V was clipped by 6 bases and J by 16 bases; unmatched bases: 11. This CDR3 is built from 12 residues. CDR3 bases: TGTGCCAGCAGCCGCGCGACAGGGACTCAGTTTTTT. Its translation: CASSRATGTQFF.

The chain combines TRBV19 with TRBJ1-2; 9 bases line up with TRBD1. Germline assignment: CDR1 LNHDA and CDR2 SQIVND (reference sequence). The length of the CDR3 is 18 residues. Germline trimming cut 2 bases from V and 2 bases from J; bases unmatched to any gene: 12. The CDR3 DNA reads as TGTGCCAGTAGTATAATGACAGGGGGGCCCACCGAAAACTATGGCTACACCTTC. Encoded protein: CASSIMTGGPTENYGYTF. The variable domain in full, with the rest retrieved from reference TRBV19 and TRBJ1-2, is DGGITQSPKYLFRKEGQNVTLSCEQNLNHDAMYWYRQDPGQGLRLIYYSQIVNDFQKGDIAEGYSVSREKKESFPLTVTSAQKNPTAFYLCASSIMTGGPTENYGYTFGSGTRLTVV.

The chain recombines TRBV19 with TRBJ2-1; D is undetermined. Trimming cost V 2 bases and J 4 bases, with 6 bases left between them. The CDR3 is made up of 13 amino acids. The germline gives CDR1 LNHDA, CDR2 SQIVND (reference sequence). CDR3 DNA sequence: TGTGCCAGTAGTATAAACAGTTACAATGAGCAGTTCTTC. It yields the protein CASSINSYNEQFF. Combining the CDR3 with reference TRBV19 and TRBJ2-1 gives the whole variable domain DGGITQSPKYLFRKEGQNVTLSCEQNLNHDAMYWYRQDPGQGLRLIYYSQIVNDFQKGDIAEGYSVSREKKESFPLTVTSAQKNPTAFYLCASSINSYNEQFFGPGTRLTVL.